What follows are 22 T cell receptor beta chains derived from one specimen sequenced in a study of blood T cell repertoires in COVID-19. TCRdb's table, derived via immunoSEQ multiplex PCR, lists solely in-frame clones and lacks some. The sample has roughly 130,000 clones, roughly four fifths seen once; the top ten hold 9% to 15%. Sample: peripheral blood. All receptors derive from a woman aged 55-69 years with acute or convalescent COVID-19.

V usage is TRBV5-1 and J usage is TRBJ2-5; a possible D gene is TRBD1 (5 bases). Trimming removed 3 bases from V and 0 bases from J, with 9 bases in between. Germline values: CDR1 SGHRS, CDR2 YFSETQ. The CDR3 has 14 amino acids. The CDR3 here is CASSSFRDQETQYF. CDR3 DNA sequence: TGCGCCAGCAGCTCATTCAGGGACCAAGAGACCCAGTACTTC.

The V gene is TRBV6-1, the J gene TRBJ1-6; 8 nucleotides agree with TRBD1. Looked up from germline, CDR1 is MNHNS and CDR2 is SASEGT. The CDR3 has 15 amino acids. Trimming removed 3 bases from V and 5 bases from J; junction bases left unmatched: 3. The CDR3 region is CASSDHRGDNSPLHF. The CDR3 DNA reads TGTGCCAGCAGTGACCACAGGGGGGATAATTCACCCCTCCACTTT.

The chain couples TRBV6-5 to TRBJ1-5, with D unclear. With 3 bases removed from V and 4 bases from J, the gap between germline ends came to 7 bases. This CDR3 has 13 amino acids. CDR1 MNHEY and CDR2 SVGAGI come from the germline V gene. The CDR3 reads CASSYRVNQPQHF. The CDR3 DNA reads TGTGCCAGCAGTTATCGGGTTAATCAGCCCCAGCATTTT.

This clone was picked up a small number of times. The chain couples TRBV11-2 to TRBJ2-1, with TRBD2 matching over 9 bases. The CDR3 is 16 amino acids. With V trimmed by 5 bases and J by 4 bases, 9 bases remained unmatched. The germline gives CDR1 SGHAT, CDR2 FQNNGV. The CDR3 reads CASSQISSGVYNEQFF. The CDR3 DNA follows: TGTGCCAGCAGCCAGATATCTAGCGGGGTATACAATGAGCAGTTCTTC. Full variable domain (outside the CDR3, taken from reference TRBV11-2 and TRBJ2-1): EAGVAQSPRYKIIEKRQSVAFWCNPISGHATLYWYQQILGQGPKLLIQFQNNGVVDDSQLPKDRFSAERLKGVDSTLKIQPAKLEDSAVYLCASSQISSGVYNEQFFGPGTRLTVL.

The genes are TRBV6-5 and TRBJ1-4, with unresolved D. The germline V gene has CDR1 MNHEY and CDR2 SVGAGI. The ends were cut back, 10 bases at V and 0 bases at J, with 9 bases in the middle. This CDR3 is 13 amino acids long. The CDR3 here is CATAVSTNEKLFF. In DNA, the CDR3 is TGTGCCACCGCAGTTTCAACTAATGAAAAACTGTTTTTT.

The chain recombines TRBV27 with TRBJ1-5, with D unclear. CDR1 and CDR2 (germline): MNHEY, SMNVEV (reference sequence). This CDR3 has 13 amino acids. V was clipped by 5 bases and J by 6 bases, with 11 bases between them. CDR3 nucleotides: TGTGCCAGCAGTCTAGACCTTTCTCAGCCCCAGCATTTT. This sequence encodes CASSLDLSQPQHF.

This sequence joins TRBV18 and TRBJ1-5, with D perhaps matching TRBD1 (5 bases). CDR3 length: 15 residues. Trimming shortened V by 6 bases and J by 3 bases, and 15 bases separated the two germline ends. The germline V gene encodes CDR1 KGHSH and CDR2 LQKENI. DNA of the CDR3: TGTGCCAGCTCGCTAGAAGACAGTTCCAATCAGCCCCAGCATTTT. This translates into CASSLEDSSNQPQHF. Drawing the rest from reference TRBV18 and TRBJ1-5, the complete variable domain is NAGVMQNPRHLVRRRGQEARLRCSPMKGHSHVYWYRQLPEEGLKFMVYLQKENIIDESGMPKERFSAEFPKEGPSILRIQQVVRGDSAAYFCASSLEDSSNQPQHFGDGTRLSIL.

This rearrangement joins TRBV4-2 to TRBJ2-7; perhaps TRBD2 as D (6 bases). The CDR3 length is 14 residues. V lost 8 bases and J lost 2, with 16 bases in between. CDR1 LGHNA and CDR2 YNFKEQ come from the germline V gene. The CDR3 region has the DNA TGTGCCAGCTCGGAGGGGTCTCGTACCTACGAGCAGTACTTC. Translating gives CASSEGSRTYEQYF.

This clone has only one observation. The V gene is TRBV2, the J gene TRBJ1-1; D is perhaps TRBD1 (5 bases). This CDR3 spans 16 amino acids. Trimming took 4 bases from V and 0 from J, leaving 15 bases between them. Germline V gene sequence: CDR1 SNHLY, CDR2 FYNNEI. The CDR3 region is CASSGTSWGMNTEAFF. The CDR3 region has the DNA TGTGCCAGCAGTGGAACTTCCTGGGGCATGAACACTGAAGCTTTCTTT.

The CDR3 loop reads CASTRLAPAGELFF. The DNA of the CDR3 is TGTGCCAGCACGAGGCTAGCCCCAGCTGGGGAGCTGTTTTTT. V and J are TRBV7-8 and TRBJ2-2; D may be TRBD2 (5 bases). Germline CDR1 and CDR2: SGHVS and FQNEAQ. CDR3 length equals 14 residues. Trimming took 7 bases from V and 8 from J, leaving 17 bases between them.

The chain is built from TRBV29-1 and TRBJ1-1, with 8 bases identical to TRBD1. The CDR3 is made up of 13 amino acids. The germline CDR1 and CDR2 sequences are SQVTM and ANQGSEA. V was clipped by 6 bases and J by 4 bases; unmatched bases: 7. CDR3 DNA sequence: TGCAGCGTAGTGAGACAGGGGACCACTGAAGCTTTCTTT. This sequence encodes CSVVRQGTTEAFF.

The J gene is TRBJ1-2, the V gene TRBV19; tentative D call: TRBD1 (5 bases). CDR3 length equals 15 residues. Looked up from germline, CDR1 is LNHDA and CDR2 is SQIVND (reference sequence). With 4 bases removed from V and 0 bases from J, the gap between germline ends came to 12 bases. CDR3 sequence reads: CASSSRASSNYGYTF. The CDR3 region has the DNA TGTGCCAGTAGTAGCAGGGCATCGTCTAACTATGGCTACACCTTC. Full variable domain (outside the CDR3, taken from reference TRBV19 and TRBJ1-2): DGGITQSPKYLFRKEGQNVTLSCEQNLNHDAMYWYRQDPGQGLRLIYYSQIVNDFQKGDIAEGYSVSREKKESFPLTVTSAQKNPTAFYLCASSSRASSNYGYTFGSGTRLTVV.

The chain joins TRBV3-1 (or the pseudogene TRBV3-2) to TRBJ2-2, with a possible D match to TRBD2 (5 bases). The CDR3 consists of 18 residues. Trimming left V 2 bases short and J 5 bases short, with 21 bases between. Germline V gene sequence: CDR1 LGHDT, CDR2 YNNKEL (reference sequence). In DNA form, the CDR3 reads TGTGCCAGCAGCCAATCGGAGGCGGACCCATTGGGGACCGGGGAGCTGTTTTTT. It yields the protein CASSQSEADPLGTGELFF.

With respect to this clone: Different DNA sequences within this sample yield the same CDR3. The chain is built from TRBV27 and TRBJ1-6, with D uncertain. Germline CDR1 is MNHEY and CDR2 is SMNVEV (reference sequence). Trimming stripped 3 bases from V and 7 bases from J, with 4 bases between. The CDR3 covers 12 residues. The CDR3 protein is CASSFRNSPLHF. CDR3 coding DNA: TGTGCCAGCAGTTTCCGGAATTCACCCCTCCACTTT.

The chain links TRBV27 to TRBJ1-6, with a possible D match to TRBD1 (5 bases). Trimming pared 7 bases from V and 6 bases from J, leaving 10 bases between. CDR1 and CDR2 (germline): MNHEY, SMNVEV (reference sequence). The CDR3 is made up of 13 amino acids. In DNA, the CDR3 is TGTGCCAGCAATGGGGCAGGTAATTCACCCCTCCACTTT. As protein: CASNGAGNSPLHF.

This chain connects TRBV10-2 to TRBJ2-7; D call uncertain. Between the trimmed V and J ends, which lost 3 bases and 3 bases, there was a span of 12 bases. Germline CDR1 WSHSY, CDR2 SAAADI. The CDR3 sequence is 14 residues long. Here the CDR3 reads CASSDRPGRYEQYV. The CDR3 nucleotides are TGCGCCAGCAGTGATCGGCCAGGTCGCTACGAGCAGTACGTC.

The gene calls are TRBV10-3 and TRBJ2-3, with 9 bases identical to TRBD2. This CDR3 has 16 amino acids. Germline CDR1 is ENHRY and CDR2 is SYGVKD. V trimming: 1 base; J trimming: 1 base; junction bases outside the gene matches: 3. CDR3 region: CAISEFSGGRTDTQYF. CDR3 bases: TGTGCCATCAGTGAGTTCAGCGGGGGGCGCACAGATACGCAGTATTTT.

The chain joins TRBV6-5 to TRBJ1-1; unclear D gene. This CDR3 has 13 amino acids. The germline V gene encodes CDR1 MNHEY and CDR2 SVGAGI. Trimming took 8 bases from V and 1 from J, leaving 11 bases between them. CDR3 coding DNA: TGTGCCAGCTCGCGAGTTCGGAACACTGAAGCTTTCTTT. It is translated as CASSRVRNTEAFF.

The CDR3: CATSKDRGTEAFF. The DNA of the CDR3 is TGTGCCACCAGCAAGGACAGGGGGACTGAAGCTTTCTTT. This chain links TRBV15 with TRBJ1-1; 10 positions match TRBD1. CDR3 size: 13 residues. Looked up from germline, CDR1 is LNHNV and CDR2 is YYDKDF (reference sequence). J lost 5 bases, V lost 4 bases, and 1 base had no gene match.

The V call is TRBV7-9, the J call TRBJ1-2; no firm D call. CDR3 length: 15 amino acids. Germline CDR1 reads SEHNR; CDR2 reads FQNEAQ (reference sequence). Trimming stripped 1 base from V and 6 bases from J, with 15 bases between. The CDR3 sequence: CASSLDDGSRDGYTF. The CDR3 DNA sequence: TGTGCCAGCAGCTTAGATGACGGGTCGCGCGATGGCTACACCTTC.

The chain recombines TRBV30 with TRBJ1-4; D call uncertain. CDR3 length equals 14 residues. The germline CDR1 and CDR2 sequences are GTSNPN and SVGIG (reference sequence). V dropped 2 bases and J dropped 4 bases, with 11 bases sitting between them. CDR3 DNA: TGTGCCTGGAGTTTTGGGAGTCATAATGAAAAACTGTTTTTT. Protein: CAWSFGSHNEKLFF.

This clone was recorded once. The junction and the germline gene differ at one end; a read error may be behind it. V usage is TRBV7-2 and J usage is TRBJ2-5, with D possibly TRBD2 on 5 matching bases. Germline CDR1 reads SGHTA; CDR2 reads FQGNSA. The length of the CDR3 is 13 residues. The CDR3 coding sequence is TGTGCCAGCAGCCTAGCCCCAACGGGAAGCCAGTACTTC. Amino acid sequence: CASSLAPTGSQYF.